The present T cell receptor (beta chain) was sequenced within a study of Ad26.COV2.S vaccination and SARS-CoV-2 variants listed by TCRdb under 2021. For context, the study as a whole: Vaccine-arm donors came from COV1001, a multicentre, randomized, double-blind, placebo-controlled phase I-IIa trial of Ad26.COV2.S in healthy adults. The TCR-sequenced set comprised around 30 samples: some 19 Ad26.COV2.S vaccine recipients, 5 placebo recipients and 8 SARS-CoV-2 convalescent individuals. TCRbeta repertoire sequencing served as the tool for gauging how specific and how broad the SARS-CoV-2-reactive T cell receptors were following Ad26.COV2.S vaccination. Throughout the experiments and outcome assessment, investigators stayed blinded to trial group allocation. Ad26.COV2.S was administered intramuscularly at 5 x 10^10 or 1 x 10^11 viral particles, either as a single shot or as two shots given 56 days apart. Trial participants were randomized into five groups of five: low-dose or high-dose Ad26.COV2.S given once or twice, or placebo on both occasions.

At the junction V is shortened by 1 base and J by 0 bases, with 6 bases in between. The CDR1 and CDR2 encoded by the germline V gene are SGHTA and FQGNSA. Its CDR3 holds 14 amino acids, cysteine through phenylalanine. The retained sequence is limited to the CDR3, 42 bases, with the frame set at the first base. The immunoSEQ Assay was used to sequence TCRbeta CDR3 regions. After extraction, genomic DNA underwent amplification by bias-controlled multiplex PCR, followed by high-throughput sequencing. Regarding the original processing steps: To quantify the absolute abundance of every unique TCRbeta CDR3 region, sequences were collapsed and filtered. T cell fraction was estimated by normalizing TCRbeta template counts to usable DNA, with usable DNA measured through amplification of reference genes found in all nucleated cells. Repertoire TCRs were annotated as SARS-CoV-2-specific when V gene, CDR3 amino acid sequence and J gene were exactly matched to a known reactive TCR set. MIRA supplied the reference SARS-CoV-2 TCR set, which was filtered for enrichment in COVID-19-positive ImmuneCODE repertoires so that public or cross-reactive TCRs were removed. Drawing on the MIRA antigens, annotated TCRs were analysed further at the level of specific ORF or position within ORF. Depth was the summed frequency of annotated unique rearrangements, while breadth was defined as annotated unique rearrangements over total unique productive rearrangements. Group comparisons of TCR breadth used two-sided Wilcoxon rank-sum tests. This immuneACCESS table, as held by TCRdb, lists in-frame sequences with V and J called but not all clones. Of the missing ones, under half trace to an unresolved V gene in checked studies; the others have no known cause. For V, J and clone size, that table is used; D and trimming come from the DNA. The sample yields more than 400,000 clones; around 92% were counted once. The ten largest clonotypes hold around 1.8% of the sample.

Results the study describes overall, beyond this receptor: Non-spike TCR breadth was comparable between vaccine and placebo recipients, consistent with the vaccine containing only spike. Ad26.COV2.S recipients had higher spike-specific TCR breadth than placebo recipients (P = 0.0014). According to the authors, total T cell responses may have been underestimated by the TCR breadth and depth analyses. The study was not powered to compare responses between vaccine doses or regimens. Substantial breadth of spike-specific CD8+ and CD4+ T cell responses was reported after vaccination.

The treatment or condition label on this specimen signifies: roughly 19 received Ad26.COV2.S at low or high dose, single or two shots; a few received placebo; per-sample allocation not given. For vaccine and placebo recipients, repertoires were sequenced using samples collected on day 63 after the first injection. Between 29 July and 7 August 2020, Cohort 1b enrolled about two dozen adults aged 18-55 years at one site in Boston, USA. Ad26.COV2.S was a replication-incompetent adenovirus type 26 vector expressing a prefusion-stabilized SARS-CoV-2 spike protein from the original Wuhan strain. As concerns this clone: This clone's antigen is unknown. Base qualities are missing; no much larger clone stands one base away. The same CDR3 is also encoded by other DNA sequences in this sample.

The clonotype originates from a person between 18 and 65 years old who received the Ad26.COV2.S COVID-19 vaccine or a placebo. In this chain, TRBV7-2 is recombined with TRBJ1-2, with the D gene call left open. Sequencing was performed on peripheral blood, taken in a trial of Ad26.COV2.S vaccine versus placebo. The DNA reads as follows: TGTGCCAGCAGCTTAGGAGGCGCTAACTATGGCTACACCTTC. Translation gives CASSLGGANYGYTF.